This entry concerns a single TCR beta chain. The data belong to a study of T cell changes during pregnancy in multiple sclerosis. Assay used: immunoSEQ multiplex PCR; TCRdb lists only in-frame clones, some missing. The sample yields 30,000 to 40,000 clones, 90% to 95% seen once. Germline CDR1 ENHRY, CDR2 SYGVKD. The trim removed 0 bases at V and 9 bases at J, leaving 11 bases unmatched. The CDR3 consists of 17 residues. The chain carries TRBV10-3 and TRBJ2-1; 10 bases align to TRBD2. The sequence was obtained from a female donor with multiple sclerosis, enrolled in a pregnancy study. Sequencing used CD8+ T cells from peripheral blood mononuclear cells, obtained in the second trimester of pregnancy. CDR3 DNA: TGTGCCATCAGTGAGTCGCGGGCTAGCGGGAGAACAGGTGAGCAGTTCTTC. It translates to CAISESRASGRTGEQFF.